These 7 T cell receptor beta chains came from one sample sequenced in a study of sequential checkpoint blockade in melanoma. Treatment denoted: randomized to nivolumab then ipilimumab (arm A) or the reverse (arm B). TCRdb's copy holds only in-frame clones and misses some; the assay was immunoSEQ multiplex PCR. The sample holds some 35,000 clones, 70% to 90% seen once. This specimen was CD8+ T cells sorted from blood (inferred from file names), taken from a patient given nivolumab and ipilimumab in sequence. The receptors were gathered from a human donor with melanoma.

The genes are TRBV6-5 and TRBJ2-5; TRBD2 is a possible D gene (5 bases). CDR1 is MNHEY, CDR2 SVGAGI, per germline. The germline V and J ends were trimmed by 4 bases and 4 bases, with 19 bases remaining between them. The CDR3 spans 16 residues. The CDR3 sequence: CASSSTLGRGLETQYF. CDR3 DNA: TGTGCCAGCAGTTCCACCTTGGGAAGAGGGTTAGAGACCCAGTACTTC.

This chain connects TRBV7-8 to TRBJ2-7; 9 nucleotides match TRBD1. With 5 bases clipped from V and 3 bases from J, the junction kept 5 bases outside the gene matches. Germline V gene data show CDR1 as SGHVS and CDR2 as FQNEAQ. The CDR3 length is 14 residues. The CDR3 sequence is CASSPRDRVYEQYV. CDR3 nucleotide sequence: TGTGCCAGCAGCCCGAGGGACAGGGTCTACGAGCAGTACGTC.

The chain joins TRBV7-2 to TRBJ2-5; 8 nucleotides line up with TRBD1. The DNA end is more similar to TRBJ2-7, so the J call may be wrong. The CDR3 consists of 13 residues. The germline gives CDR1 SGHTA, CDR2 FQGNSA. CDR3 nucleotides: TGTGCCAGCCGGACAGGGAACTCCTACGAGCAGTACTTC. It specifies CASRTGNSYEQYF.

V and J are TRBV20-1 and TRBJ1-2, with D unresolved. Trimming took off 4 bases at V and 8 bases at J, with 8 bases between the two ends. Germline-derived CDR1 and CDR2 are DFQATT and SNEGSKA (reference sequence). The length of the CDR3 is 10 residues. The CDR3 region has the DNA TGCAGTGCTATAGACGGGGGCTACACCTTC. This sequence encodes CSAIDGGYTF.

The J gene is TRBJ2-7, the V gene TRBV6-1, with 10 bases matching TRBD2. The CDR3 is 14 residues long. J was trimmed by 3 bases and V by 5 bases; bases with no gene match: 4. Germline CDR1 reads MNHNS; CDR2 reads SASEGT. CDR3 region: CASSPGTSVYEQYV. CDR3 DNA: TGTGCCAGCAGTCCCGGGACTAGCGTCTACGAGCAGTACGTC.

This chain's CDR3 is CASSQDRWADYEQYF. In DNA, the CDR3 is TGCGCCAGCAGCCAAGATAGGTGGGCAGACTACGAGCAGTACTTC. The V call is TRBV4-1, the J call TRBJ2-7; D unresolved. This CDR3 has 15 amino acids. V was trimmed by 0 bases and J by 3 bases, leaving 12 bases between them. The V gene's germline CDR1 is MGHRA and CDR2 YSYEKL.

The genes are TRBV27 and TRBJ1-2; D might be TRBD1 (6 bases). Germline assignment: CDR1 MNHEY and CDR2 SMNVEV (reference sequence). V was clipped by 4 bases and J by 4 bases, with 19 bases between them. The CDR3 has 16 residues. The CDR3 spells CASSSYLLQGSYGYTF. In nucleotides, the CDR3 is TGTGCCAGCAGTTCATACCTTCTACAGGGAAGCTATGGCTACACCTTC.